This T cell receptor (beta chain) appears in the sequencing data of a study of cytomegalovirus exposure and HLA in healthy donors. The CDR3 spans 11 residues. Trimming cost V 0 bases and J 8 bases, with 2 bases left between them. Germline V gene lookup returns CDR1 SGHTA and CDR2 FQGNSA. PCR involved 60 Vbeta and 13 Jbeta primers. Produced via immunoSEQ multiplex PCR; TCRdb's table is partial and in-frame only. This sample has about 130,000 clones, with around four fifths found just once. J is TRBJ2-1 and V is TRBV7-2; no definite D call. The TCR originated in a boy younger than 18 in good health and CMV-seronegative. Sequencing used PBMCs. The CDR3 DNA sequence: TGTGCCAGCAGCTTAGCCGATGAGCAGTTCTTC. It specifies CASSLADEQFF. Full variable domain (remainder filled in from reference TRBV7-2 and TRBJ2-1): GAGVSQSPSNKVTEKGKDVELRCDPISGHTALYWYRQSLGQGLEFLIYFQGNSAPDKSGLPSDRFSAERTGGSVSTLTIQRTQQEDSAVYLCASSLADEQFFGPGTRLTVL.